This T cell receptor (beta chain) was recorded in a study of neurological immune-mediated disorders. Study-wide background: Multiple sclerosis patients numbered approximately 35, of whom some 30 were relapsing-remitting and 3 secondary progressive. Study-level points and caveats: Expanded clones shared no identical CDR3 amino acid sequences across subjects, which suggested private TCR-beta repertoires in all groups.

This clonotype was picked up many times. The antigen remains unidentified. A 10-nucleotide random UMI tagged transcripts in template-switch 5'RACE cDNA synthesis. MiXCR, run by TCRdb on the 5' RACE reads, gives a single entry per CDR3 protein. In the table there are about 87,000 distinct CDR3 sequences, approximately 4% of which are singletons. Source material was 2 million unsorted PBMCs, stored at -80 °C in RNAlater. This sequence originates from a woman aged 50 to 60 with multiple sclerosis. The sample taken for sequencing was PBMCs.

The DNA of the CDR3 is TGTGCCAGCAGCTTAGGGCAGCTTAGCTCTGGAAACACCATATATTTT. Protein sequence: CASSLGQLSSGNTIYF. J is TRBJ1-3 and V is TRBV7-2; D gene unclear. Germline V gives CDR1 SGHTA, CDR2 FQGNSA. CDR3 length: 16 residues. V was pared by 1 base and J by 0 bases, with 10 bases between.